Presented here are 22 T cell receptor beta chains from one specimen sequenced in a study of T cell responses to AZD1222 COVID-19 vaccine. The data were produced by immunoSEQ multiplex PCR, yet TCRdb's version contains in-frame clones alone and is incomplete. The sample carries 150,000 to 200,000 clones, around 93% recorded once. Material: peripheral blood, obtained on day 0 of AZD1222 vaccination. The source of these receptors is an adult in good health.

The chain is built from TRBV5-5 and TRBJ1-5, with D maybe TRBD1 (5 bases). CDR1 and CDR2 from the germline V gene are SGHKS and YYEKEE (reference sequence). Trimming stripped 4 bases from V and 0 bases from J, with 14 bases between. There are 16 residues in the CDR3. CDR3: CASSPTQGHSNQPQHF. DNA of the CDR3: TGTGCCAGCAGCCCTACCCAGGGTCATAGCAATCAGCCCCAGCATTTT.

The V call is TRBV7-6, the J call TRBJ2-1; 8 bases align to TRBD2. Germline lookup yields CDR1 SGHVS and CDR2 FNYEAQ. CDR3 length: 19 residues. After removal of 0 bases from V and 9 bases from J, the junction contained 19 bases not matched to a gene. This chain's CDR3 is CASSLARIRTSSQRGEQFF. The DNA for the CDR3 is TGTGCCAGCAGCTTAGCTAGGATAAGGACTAGCTCTCAACGGGGTGAGCAGTTCTTC.

J is TRBJ1-1 and V is TRBV5-5; possible D gene TRBD1, 5 bases. The ends were cut back, 5 bases at V and 3 bases at J, with 8 bases in the middle. The CDR3 loop spans 12 amino acids. Germline assignment: CDR1 SGHKS and CDR2 YYEKEE (reference sequence). For the CDR3, the DNA is TGTGCCAGCAGTGCGGGGGACACTGAAGCTTTCTTT. The encoded protein is CASSAGDTEAFF.

The V gene is TRBV5-5, the J gene TRBJ1-1; maybe TRBD1 (5 bases). CDR3 length equals 13 residues. The germline V gene encodes CDR1 SGHKS and CDR2 YYEKEE (reference sequence). V was shortened by 1 base and J by 5 bases, with 9 bases between the two germline ends. In DNA form, the CDR3 reads TGTGCCAGCAGCTTGCAGGGTGGAACTGAAGCTTTCTTT. It translates to CASSLQGGTEAFF.

The chain carries TRBV27 and TRBJ2-3; D gene uncertain. Germline CDR1 and CDR2: MNHEY and SMNVEV (reference sequence). The CDR3 covers 19 residues. V shed 6 bases and J shed 0 bases, with 25 bases lying between them. The chain's CDR3 is CASSARRLTVRASTDTQYF. DNA of the CDR3: TGTGCCAGCAGCGCCAGACGTCTTACCGTCCGTGCTAGCACAGATACGCAGTATTTT.

The rearrangement uses TRBV5-6 and TRBJ2-6, with TRBD1 as a possible D gene (5 bases). CDR1 is SGHDT and CDR2 is YYEEEE in the germline V gene. The CDR3 runs 14 residues. Trimming took 4 bases from V and 2 from J, leaving 7 bases between them. The CDR3 region is CASSQGAGANVLTF. CDR3 DNA: TGTGCCAGCAGCCAAGGGGCTGGGGCCAACGTCCTGACTTTC.

This chain uses TRBV5-1 with TRBJ2-1; D might be TRBD2 (6 bases). Germline lookup yields CDR1 SGHRS and CDR2 YFSETQ. The germline V and J ends were trimmed by 4 bases and 6 bases, with 14 bases remaining between them. This CDR3 comprises 14 residues. The CDR3 DNA reads TGCGCCAGCAGCGTTAGCGGAGGGAGCAATGAGCAGTTCTTC. The encoded protein is CASSVSGGSNEQFF.

This clone is a singleton in its sample. The chain couples TRBV11-3 to TRBJ2-1; 7 bases match TRBD2. The V gene end was trimmed by 5 bases and the J gene end by 5 bases; junction bases not matched to a gene: 9. Germline V gene sequence: CDR1 SGHNT, CDR2 YENEEA. The CDR3 extends over 15 amino acids. This chain's CDR3 is CASSGPGLPHNEQFF. The CDR3 nucleotides are TGTGCCAGCAGCGGGCCGGGACTACCTCACAATGAGCAGTTCTTC. Looking up the rest from reference TRBV11-3 and TRBJ2-1 gives the full variable domain: EAGVVQSPRYKIIEKKQPVAFWCNPISGHNTLYWYLQNLGQGPELLIRYENEEAVDDSQLPKDRFSAERLKGVDSTLKIQPAELGDSAVYLCASSGPGLPHNEQFFGPGTRLTVL.

The chain employs TRBV5-5 and TRBJ1-6; weak D call: TRBD1 (6 bases). CDR3 length: 15 amino acids. The germline V gene has CDR1 SGHKS and CDR2 YYEKEE (reference sequence). V lost 4 bases and J lost 6, with 14 bases in between. The CDR3 DNA sequence: TGTGCCAGCAGCCCCGGACAGAGTATTAATTCACCCCTCCACTTT. This translates into CASSPGQSINSPLHF.

V gene TRBV30 combines with J gene TRBJ1-5, with a possible D match to TRBD1 (6 bases). The CDR3 contains 13 residues. The V gene lost 5 bases and the J gene lost 4 bases, with 12 bases spanning the gap. The germline CDR1 and CDR2 sequences are GTSNPN and SVGIG (reference sequence). CDR3 sequence reads: CAWGVTGNQPQHF. CDR3 bases: TGTGCCTGGGGGGTTACAGGGAATCAGCCCCAGCATTTT.

The chain combines TRBV7-2 with TRBJ2-7, with TRBD1 as a possible D gene (6 bases). Per the germline V gene, CDR1 is SGHTA and CDR2 is FQGNSA. The CDR3 extends over 11 amino acids. V shed 4 bases and J shed 9 bases, with 10 bases lying between them. In DNA, the CDR3 is TGTGCCAGCAGCTCCTCAGGGGCGCAGTACTTC. It specifies CASSSSGAQYF.

The gene calls are TRBV11-1 and TRBJ1-2; D may be TRBD1 (5 bases). Per germline, CDR1 SGHAT and CDR2 FQDESV (reference sequence). Trimming pared 3 bases from V and 5 bases from J, leaving 10 bases between. The CDR3 length is 13 residues. The DNA for the CDR3 is TGTGCCAGCAGCTTGGGACCGAATTATGGCTACACCTTC. Encoded protein: CASSLGPNYGYTF.

Note on this clone: One end of the junction varies from germline; a read error may be responsible. This chain's CDR3 is CSVGDGPYEQHF. For the CDR3, the DNA is TGCAGCGTCGGGGACGGACCCTACGAGCAGCACTTC. The chain recombines TRBV29-1 with TRBJ2-7; D possibly matches TRBD1 or TRBD2 (5 bases each). This CDR3 comprises 12 residues. The V gene's germline CDR1 is SQVTM and CDR2 ANQGSEA.

The chain combines TRBV12-5 with TRBJ1-5, with D hard to call. The V gene lost 7 bases and the J gene lost 7 bases, with 11 bases spanning the gap. The germline gives CDR1 LGHNT, CDR2 FRNRAP. The CDR3 length is 12 residues. This CDR3 reads CASATPGQPQHF. The CDR3 coding sequence is TGTGCTAGTGCCACTCCCGGCCAGCCCCAGCATTTT.

The chain couples TRBV19 to TRBJ1-1; D gene uncertain. CDR3 length equals 15 residues. Trimming left V 5 bases short and J 2 bases short, with 15 bases between. Germline V gene data show CDR1 as LNHDA and CDR2 as SQIVND (reference sequence). The CDR3: CASSAVFGSNTEAFF. The CDR3 DNA is TGTGCCAGTAGTGCTGTTTTTGGCTCCAACACTGAAGCTTTCTTT.

This clone was counted a single time. The genes are TRBV6-5 and TRBJ1-2; D not certain. With 5 bases removed from V and 6 bases from J, the gap between germline ends came to 7 bases. The CDR3 extends over 11 amino acids. Germline V CDR1 and CDR2: MNHEY, SVGAGI. CDR3 nucleotides: TGTGCCAGCAGTCGGGGTAATGGCTACACCTTC. This codes for CASSRGNGYTF.

This chain uses TRBV28 with TRBJ1-5; possible D gene TRBD1, 5 bases. V was pared by 6 bases and J by 3 bases, with 15 bases between. Germline CDR1 MDHEN, CDR2 SYDVKM. This CDR3 region has 15 residues. The CDR3 loop reads CASSQFTGLNQPQHF. The CDR3 coding sequence is TGTGCCAGCAGCCAGTTTACGGGGCTCAATCAGCCCCAGCATTTT.

The gene calls are TRBV5-1 and TRBJ1-4; TRBD1 matches at 9 bases. CDR3 length equals 16 residues. Germline CDR1 and CDR2: SGHRS and YFSETQ. The V segment lost 4 bases and the J segment 3 bases; nucleotides outside the gene matches: 7. CDR3 DNA: TGCGCCAGCAGCCTCGGACAGGGGCCCTCTAATGAAAAACTGTTTTTT. Its translation: CASSLGQGPSNEKLFF.

The V and J genes are TRBV30 and TRBJ2-3; no firm D call. The V and J ends lost 2 bases and 2 bases respectively, with 8 bases between them. CDR3 size: 13 residues. The V gene's germline CDR1 is GTSNPN and CDR2 SVGIG (reference sequence). The CDR3 DNA reads TGTGCCTGGAGTCCTACTATCACAGATACGCAGTATTTT. Translating gives CAWSPTITDTQYF.

The rearrangement joins TRBV30 to TRBJ2-1; TRBD2 matches at 7 bases. The germline V gene encodes CDR1 GTSNPN and CDR2 SVGIG (reference sequence). The CDR3 runs to 13 residues. The ends lost 0 bases at V and 6 bases at J; junction bases unmatched: 2. DNA of the CDR3: TGTGCCTGGAGTGTAGGACTAGTCAATGAGCAGTTCTTC. Amino acids: CAWSVGLVNEQFF.

This chain uses TRBV25-1 with TRBJ2-2; D ambiguous. This CDR3 is 13 amino acids long. Germline values: CDR1 MGHDK, CDR2 SYGVNS. V lost 6 bases and J lost 4, with 9 bases in between. CDR3 sequence: CASSVSTTGELFF. CDR3 sequence (DNA): TGTGCCAGCAGCGTTTCAACCACCGGGGAGCTGTTTTTT.

The chain recombines TRBV5-4 with TRBJ2-7, with 10 bases matching TRBD2. CDR3 size: 12 residues. CDR1 and CDR2 from the germline V gene are SGHNT and YYREEE (reference sequence). The J segment lost 7 bases and the V segment lost 4 bases, leaving 2 bases of the junction unmatched. CDR3 amino acids: CASSKGLAEQYF. The CDR3 region has the DNA TGTGCCAGCAGCAAGGGACTAGCGGAGCAGTACTTC.